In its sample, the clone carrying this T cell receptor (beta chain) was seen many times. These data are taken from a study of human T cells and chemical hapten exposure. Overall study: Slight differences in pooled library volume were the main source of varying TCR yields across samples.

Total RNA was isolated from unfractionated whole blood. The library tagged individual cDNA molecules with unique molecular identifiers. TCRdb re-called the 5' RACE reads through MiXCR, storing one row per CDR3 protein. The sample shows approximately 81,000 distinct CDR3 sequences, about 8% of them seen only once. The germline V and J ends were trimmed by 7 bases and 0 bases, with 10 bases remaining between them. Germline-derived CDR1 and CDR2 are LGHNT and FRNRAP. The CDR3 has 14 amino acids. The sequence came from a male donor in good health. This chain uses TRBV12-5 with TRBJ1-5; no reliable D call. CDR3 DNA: TGTGCTAGTGTACCAGTTCTTAGCAATCAGCCCCAGCATTTT. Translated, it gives CASVPVLSNQPQHF.